A single sample gave rise to the 11 T cell receptor beta chains below, sequenced in a study of cytomegalovirus exposure and HLA in healthy donors. 60 Vbeta and 13 Jbeta primers were used in PCR. Method: immunoSEQ multiplex PCR; TCRdb's copy keeps in-frame clones and lacks some. The sample holds 110,000 to 150,000 clones, roughly four fifths seen once. The specimen sequenced was PBMCs. These receptors came from a human donor in good health.

The rearrangement links TRBV28 to TRBJ2-7, with 8 positions matching TRBD1. Trimming took 7 bases from V and 5 from J; bases not matched to a gene: 16. Germline loops: CDR1 MDHEN, CDR2 SYDVKM. This CDR3 region has 16 residues. The CDR3 sequence is CASNPSIQGARNEQYF. The CDR3 DNA reads TGTGCCAGCAACCCCTCAATCCAGGGGGCGCGGAACGAGCAGTACTTC. The complete variable domain, with remaining parts taken from reference TRBV28 and TRBJ2-7, reads DVKVTQSSRYLVKRTGEKVFLECVQDMDHENMFWYRQDPGLGLRLIYFSYDVKMKEKGDIPEGYSVSREKKERFSLILESASTNQTSMYLCASNPSIQGARNEQYFGPGTRLTVT.

The rearrangement uses TRBV28 and TRBJ2-7; the match to TRBD1 covers 9 bases. V lost 6 bases and J lost 2; bases outside the gene matches: 5. CDR3 size: 14 residues. CDR1 MDHEN and CDR2 SYDVKM come from the germline V gene. The CDR3 sequence: CASRTDRGAYEQYF. The CDR3, as DNA: TGTGCCAGCAGGACCGACAGGGGGGCCTACGAGCAGTACTTC.

This clone was observed a few times. The chain couples TRBV12-5 to TRBJ2-7, with 9 positions matching TRBD2. V was clipped by 5 bases and J by 7 bases; unmatched bases: 12. CDR3 length: 15 residues. Germline V gene sequence: CDR1 LGHNT, CDR2 FRNRAP. CDR3: CASGPPGLAFREQYF. The CDR3 region has the DNA TGTGCTAGTGGTCCCCCCGGACTAGCGTTTAGAGAGCAGTACTTC.

J is TRBJ1-2 and V is TRBV18; 9 nucleotides agree with TRBD1. V shed 7 bases, J shed 3 bases, and the junction held 12 bases outside the gene matches. Per germline, CDR1 KGHSH and CDR2 LQKENI. CDR3 size: 16 residues. The CDR3 DNA sequence: TGTGCCAGCTTATACCGGGACAGGGAGTTCGACTATGGCTACACCTTC. It is translated as CASLYRDREFDYGYTF.

This clone occurred a few times. The genes are TRBV10-3 and TRBJ2-1; 7 bases match TRBD2. Per germline, CDR1 ENHRY and CDR2 SYGVKD. This CDR3 comprises 14 residues. Unmatched junction bases numbered 9, after V lost 4 bases and J lost 9 bases. In nucleotides, the CDR3 is TGTGCCATCAGTGCGGGACTATTGAGTGGTGAGCAGTTCTTC. It translates to CAISAGLLSGEQFF.

This chain joins TRBV25-1 and TRBJ1-5; tentatively, D is TRBD1 (6 bases). The ends were cut back, 6 bases at V and 5 bases at J, with 11 bases in the middle. This CDR3 has 13 residues. The germline V gene has CDR1 MGHDK and CDR2 SYGVNS. CDR3 DNA sequence: TGTGCCAGCAGACAGGGCCGAGATCAGCCCCAGCATTTT. This encodes CASRQGRDQPQHF. Combining the CDR3 with reference TRBV25-1 and TRBJ1-5 gives the whole variable domain EADIYQTPRYLVIGTGKKITLECSQTMGHDKMYWYQQDPGMELHLIHYSYGVNSTEKGDLSSESTVSRIRTEHFPLTLESARPSHTSQYLCASRQGRDQPQHFGDGTRLSIL.

The V and J genes are TRBV7-2 and TRBJ1-2, with D unclear. Trimming took off 5 bases at V and 7 bases at J, with 14 bases between the two ends. The CDR3 runs to 13 residues. Germline V lookup: CDR1 SGHTA, CDR2 FQGNSA. The CDR3 coding sequence is TGTGCCAGCAGCCCAGTTGTCGGGTGTGGCTACACCTTC. This encodes CASSPVVGCGYTF.

This chain joins TRBV9 and TRBJ1-4; 10 positions match TRBD1. The CDR3 consists of 15 residues. The germline CDR1 and CDR2 sequences are SGDLS and YYNGEE. Trimming at V came to 0 bases and at J to 8 bases, leaving 4 bases not matched to a gene. For the CDR3, the DNA is TGTGCCAGCAGCGTAGGACAGGGGGCAGGAGAAAAACTGTTTTTT. Its translation is CASSVGQGAGEKLFF.

V is TRBV5-1 and J is TRBJ1-1; no definite D call. Trimming took off 0 bases at V and 8 bases at J, with 11 bases between the two ends. Looked up from germline, CDR1 is SGHRS and CDR2 is YFSETQ. The CDR3 runs to 13 residues. The CDR3: CASSLEGDSEAFF. The DNA for the CDR3 is TGCGCCAGCAGCTTGGAGGGAGACTCCGAAGCTTTCTTT.

The CDR3 is CASSPDRRHNYGYTF. CDR3 in DNA: TGTGCCAGCAGCCCTGACAGAAGACACAACTATGGCTACACCTTC. The chain combines TRBV7-8 with TRBJ1-2; D might be TRBD1 (5 bases). This CDR3 comprises 15 residues. The V end lost 5 bases, the J end lost 2 bases, and 15 bases lay between the germline ends. Germline V gives CDR1 SGHVS, CDR2 FQNEAQ.

This chain links TRBV2 with TRBJ2-7; TRBD2 matches at 11 bases. Looked up from germline, CDR1 is SNHLY and CDR2 is FYNNEI. V trimming: 4 bases; J trimming: 2 bases; junction bases outside the gene matches: 7. The CDR3 length is 16 residues. The CDR3 sequence: CASSAPVTSGAYEQYF. The CDR3 DNA reads TGTGCCAGCAGTGCCCCCGTGACTAGCGGGGCCTACGAGCAGTACTTC.